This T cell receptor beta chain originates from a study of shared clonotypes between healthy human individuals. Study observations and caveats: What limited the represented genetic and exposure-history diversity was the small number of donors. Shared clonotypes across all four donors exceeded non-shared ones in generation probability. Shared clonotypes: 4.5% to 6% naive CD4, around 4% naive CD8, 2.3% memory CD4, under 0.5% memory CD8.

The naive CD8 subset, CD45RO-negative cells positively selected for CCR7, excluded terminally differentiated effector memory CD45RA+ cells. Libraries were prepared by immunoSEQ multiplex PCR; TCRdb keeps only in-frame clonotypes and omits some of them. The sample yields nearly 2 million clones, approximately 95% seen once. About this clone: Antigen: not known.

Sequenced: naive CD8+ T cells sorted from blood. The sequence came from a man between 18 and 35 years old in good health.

The CDR3 bases are TGTGCCAGCAGCCAGGCCGGTTATGCGTACGAGCAGTACTTC. Encoded protein: CASSQAGYAYEQYF. The rearrangement uses TRBV9 and TRBJ2-7; D gene uncertain. This CDR3 has 14 amino acids. V was trimmed by 4 bases and J by 4 bases, leaving 15 bases between them. From germline, CDR1 is SGDLS and CDR2 YYNGEE.